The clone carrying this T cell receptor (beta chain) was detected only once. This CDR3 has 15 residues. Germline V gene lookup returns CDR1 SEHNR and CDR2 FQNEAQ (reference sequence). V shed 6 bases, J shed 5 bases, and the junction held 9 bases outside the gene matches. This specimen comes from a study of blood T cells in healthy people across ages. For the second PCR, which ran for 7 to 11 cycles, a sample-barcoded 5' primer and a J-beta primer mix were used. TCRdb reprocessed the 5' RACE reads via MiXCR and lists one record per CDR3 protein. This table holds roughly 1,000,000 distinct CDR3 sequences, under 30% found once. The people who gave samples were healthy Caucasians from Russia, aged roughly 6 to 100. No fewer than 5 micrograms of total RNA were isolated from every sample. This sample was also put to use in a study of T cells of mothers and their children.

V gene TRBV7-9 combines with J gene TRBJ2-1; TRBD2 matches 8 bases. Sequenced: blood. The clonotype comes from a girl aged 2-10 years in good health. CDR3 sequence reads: CASRPRGGRNNEQFF. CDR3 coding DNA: TGTGCCAGCAGACCTCGGGGGGGACGAAACAATGAGCAGTTCTTC.